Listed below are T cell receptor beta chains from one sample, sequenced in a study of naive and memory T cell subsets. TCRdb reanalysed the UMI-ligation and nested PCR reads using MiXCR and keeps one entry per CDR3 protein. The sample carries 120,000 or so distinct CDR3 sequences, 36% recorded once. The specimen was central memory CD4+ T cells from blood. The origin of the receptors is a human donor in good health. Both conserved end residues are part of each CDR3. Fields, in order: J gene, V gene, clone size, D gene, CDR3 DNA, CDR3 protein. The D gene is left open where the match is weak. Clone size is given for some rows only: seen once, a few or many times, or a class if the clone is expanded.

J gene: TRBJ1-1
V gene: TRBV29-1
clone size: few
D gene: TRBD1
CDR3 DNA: TGCAGCGTTGGACAGGGGGCGCACACTGAAGCTTTCTTT
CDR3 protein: CSVGQGAHTEAFF

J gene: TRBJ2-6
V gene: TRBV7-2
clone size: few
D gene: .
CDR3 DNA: TGTGCCAGCAGCTCCCAGACTGGGGCCAACGTCCTGACTTTC
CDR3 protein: CASSSQTGANVLTF

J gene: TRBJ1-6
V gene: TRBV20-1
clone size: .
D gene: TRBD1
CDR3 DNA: TGCAGTGCTGGGACAGGCCGGGATTCACCCCTCCACTTT
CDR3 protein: CSAGTGRDSPLHF

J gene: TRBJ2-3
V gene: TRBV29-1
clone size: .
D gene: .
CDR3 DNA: TGCAGCGTTGATAAAGACACAGATACGCAGTATTTT
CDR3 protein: CSVDKDTDTQYF

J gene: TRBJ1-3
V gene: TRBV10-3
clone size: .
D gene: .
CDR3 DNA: TGTGCCATCAGTGAGTCAGGAAACACCATATATTTT
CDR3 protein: CAISESGNTIYF

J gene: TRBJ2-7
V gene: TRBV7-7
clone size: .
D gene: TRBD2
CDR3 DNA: TGTGCTAGCAGCCCTGGGACTAGCGGAGGGGAGCAGTACTTC
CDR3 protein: CASSPGTSGGEQYF

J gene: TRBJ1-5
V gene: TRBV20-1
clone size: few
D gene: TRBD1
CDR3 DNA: TGCAGTGCTAGACCGACAGGGGGCGGGGGTCAGCCCCAGCATTTT
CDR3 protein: CSARPTGGGGQPQHF

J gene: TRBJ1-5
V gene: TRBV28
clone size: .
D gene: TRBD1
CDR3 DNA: TGTGCCAGCAGTCCTACAGGGGATCAGCCCCAGCATTTT
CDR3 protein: CASSPTGDQPQHF

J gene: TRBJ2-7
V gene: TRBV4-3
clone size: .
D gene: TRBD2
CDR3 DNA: TGCGCCAGCAGCCAGGAAGCGGGAACCACCTACGAGCAGTACTTC
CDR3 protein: CASSQEAGTTYEQYF

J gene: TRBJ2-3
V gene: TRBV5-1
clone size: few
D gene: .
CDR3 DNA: TGCGCCAGCAGCCCTCGACTAGGACAGGCCAGCACAGATACGCAGTATTTT
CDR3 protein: CASSPRLGQASTDTQYF

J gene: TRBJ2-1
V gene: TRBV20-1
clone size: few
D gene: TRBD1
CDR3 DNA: TGCAGTGCCCTACCTTTGATAAGGGGACAGAATGAGCAGTTCTTC
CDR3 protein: CSALPLIRGQNEQFF

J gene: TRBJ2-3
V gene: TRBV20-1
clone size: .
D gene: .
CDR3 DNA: TGCAGTGCTAGACGGGGTTCTCACACAGATACGCAGTATTTT
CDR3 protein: CSARRGSHTDTQYF

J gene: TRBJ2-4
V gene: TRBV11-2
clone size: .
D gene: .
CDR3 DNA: TGTGCCAGCAGCTTGGAAGGTCGCGTTCAGTACTTC
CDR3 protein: CASSLEGRVQYF

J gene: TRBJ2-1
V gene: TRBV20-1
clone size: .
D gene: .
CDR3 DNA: TGCAGTGCGAGCACTAGCAGTGAGCAGTTCTTC
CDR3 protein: CSASTSSEQFF

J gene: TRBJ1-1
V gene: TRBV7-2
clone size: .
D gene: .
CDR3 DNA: TGTGCCAGCAGCTTAGCGGCGCAGGGCACTGAAGCTTTCTTT
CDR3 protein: CASSLAAQGTEAFF

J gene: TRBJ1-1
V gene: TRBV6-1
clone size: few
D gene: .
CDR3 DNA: TGTGCCAGCAGCGTGGGACATATGAACACTGAAGCTTTCTTT
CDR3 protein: CASSVGHMNTEAFF

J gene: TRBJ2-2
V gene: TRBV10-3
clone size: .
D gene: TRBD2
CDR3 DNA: TGTGCCATCAGGGCCGGGACTAGCGGTCCCGGGGAGCTGTTTTTT
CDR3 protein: CAIRAGTSGPGELFF

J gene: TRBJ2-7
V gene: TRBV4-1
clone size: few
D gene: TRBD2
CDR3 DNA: TGCGCCAGCAGCGGAGGACTAGCGGTCGGCTACGAGCAGTACTTC
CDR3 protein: CASSGGLAVGYEQYF

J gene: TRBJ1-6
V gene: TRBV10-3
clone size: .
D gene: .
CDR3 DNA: TGCGCCATCAGAGAGGACTCCTATAATTCACCCCTCCACTTT
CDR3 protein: CAIREDSYNSPLHF

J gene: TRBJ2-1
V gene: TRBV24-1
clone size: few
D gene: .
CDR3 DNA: TGTGCCACCAGTGATCCGGGACTTCATACTAAGAGCTCCTACAATGAGCAGTTCTTC
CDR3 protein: CATSDPGLHTKSSYNEQFF

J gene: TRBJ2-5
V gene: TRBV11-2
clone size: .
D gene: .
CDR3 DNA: TGTGCCAGCAGCTTATTGGGGACCCAAGAGACCCAGTACTTC
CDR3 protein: CASSLLGTQETQYF

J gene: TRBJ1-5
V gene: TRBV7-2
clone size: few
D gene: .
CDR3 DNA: TGTGCCAGCAGCTGGTTAGATCAGCCCCAGCATTTT
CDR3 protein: CASSWLDQPQHF

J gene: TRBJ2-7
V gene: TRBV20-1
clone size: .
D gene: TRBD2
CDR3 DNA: TGCAGTGCTAGAGATGCCGGGGGGACCCCCTACGAGCAGTACTTC
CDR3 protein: CSARDAGGTPYEQYF

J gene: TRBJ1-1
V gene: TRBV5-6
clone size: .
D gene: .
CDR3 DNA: TGTGCCAGCAGCCAGGGACAGAACACTGAAGCTTTCTTT
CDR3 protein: CASSQGQNTEAFF

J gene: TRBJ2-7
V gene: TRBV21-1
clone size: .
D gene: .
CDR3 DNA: TGTGCCAGCAGCAAAGAGGACAATGCCTACGAGCAGTACTTC
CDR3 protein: CASSKEDNAYEQYF

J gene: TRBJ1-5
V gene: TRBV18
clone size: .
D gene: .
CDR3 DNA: TGTGCCAGCTCACCAGGTCGAAATCAGCCCCAGCATTTT
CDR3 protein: CASSPGRNQPQHF

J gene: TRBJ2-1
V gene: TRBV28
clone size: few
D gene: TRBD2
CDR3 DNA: TGTGCCAGCAAGTCCGGGACTAGCGGGAGCTACAATGAGCAGTTCTTC
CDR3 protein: CASKSGTSGSYNEQFF

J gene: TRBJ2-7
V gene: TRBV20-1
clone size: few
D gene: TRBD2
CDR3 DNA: TGCAGCGGACTAGCGGGGATCTACGAGCAGTACTTC
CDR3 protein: CSGLAGIYEQYF

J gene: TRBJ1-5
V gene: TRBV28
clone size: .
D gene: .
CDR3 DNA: TGTGCCAGCAGTAGCGGGGGGAGCAATCAGCCCCAGCATTTT
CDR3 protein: CASSSGGSNQPQHF

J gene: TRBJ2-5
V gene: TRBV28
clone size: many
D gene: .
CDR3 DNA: TGTGCCAGCAGTACCCCCGCTCTGGAGACCCAGTACTTC
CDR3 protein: CASSTPALETQYF

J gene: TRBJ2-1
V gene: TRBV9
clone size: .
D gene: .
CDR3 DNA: TGTGCCAGCAGCGTCCGTCTAGACAATGAGCAGTTCTTC
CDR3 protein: CASSVRLDNEQFF

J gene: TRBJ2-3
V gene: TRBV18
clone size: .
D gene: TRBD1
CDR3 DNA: TGTGCCAGCTCACTTCGGACAGGTTACACAGATACGCAGTATTTT
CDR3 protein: CASSLRTGYTDTQYF

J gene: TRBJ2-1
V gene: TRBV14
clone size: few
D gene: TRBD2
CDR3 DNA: TGTGCCAGCAGCCAAACCCCGAGTAGCGGGAGAAATGAGCAGTTCTTC
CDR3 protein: CASSQTPSSGRNEQFF

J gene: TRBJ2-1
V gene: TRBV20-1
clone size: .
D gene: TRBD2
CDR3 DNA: TGCAGTGCTAGAGAAAAGGGACTAGCGGGAGAGAGCTCCTACAATGAGCAGTTCTTC
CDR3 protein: CSAREKGLAGESSYNEQFF

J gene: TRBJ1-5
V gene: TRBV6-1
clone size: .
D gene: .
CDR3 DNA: TGTGCCAGCAGTGGGATTAGCGGGACATTCGATCAGCCCCAGCATTTT
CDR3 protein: CASSGISGTFDQPQHF

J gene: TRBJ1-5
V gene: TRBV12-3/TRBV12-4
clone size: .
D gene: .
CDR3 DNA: TGTGCCAGCAGTTTTACCTCAAATCAGCCCCAGCATTTT
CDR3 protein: CASSFTSNQPQHF

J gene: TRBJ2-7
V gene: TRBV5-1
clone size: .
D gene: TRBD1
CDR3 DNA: TGCGCCAGCAGCTTGAACAGGGGGCAGCGAGACGAGCAGTACTTC
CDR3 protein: CASSLNRGQRDEQYF

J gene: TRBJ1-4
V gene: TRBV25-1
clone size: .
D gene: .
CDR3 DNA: TGTGCCAGCAGTGGCTGGACAGTGCGATCCGCCCGCGAAAAACTGTTTTTT
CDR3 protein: CASSGWTVRSAREKLFF

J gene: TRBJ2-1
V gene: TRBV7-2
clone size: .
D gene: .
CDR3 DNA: TGTGCCAGCAGCTTAATCGTTGAGCAGTTCTTC
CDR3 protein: CASSLIVEQFF

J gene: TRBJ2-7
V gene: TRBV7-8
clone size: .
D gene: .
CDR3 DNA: TGTGCCAGCAGCTTAGGAGGGGGTGCCTACGAGCAGTACTTC
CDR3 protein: CASSLGGGAYEQYF

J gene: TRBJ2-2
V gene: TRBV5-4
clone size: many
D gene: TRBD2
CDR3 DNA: TGTGCCAGCAGCGGGTCAGGGACTAGCGGAATGGCAGGGGAGCTGTTTTTT
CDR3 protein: CASSGSGTSGMAGELFF

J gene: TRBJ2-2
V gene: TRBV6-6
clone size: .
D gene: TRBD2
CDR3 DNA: TGTGCCAGCAGTTACCCGACTAGCGGACCACGCACCGGGGAGCTGTTTTTT
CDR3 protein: CASSYPTSGPRTGELFF

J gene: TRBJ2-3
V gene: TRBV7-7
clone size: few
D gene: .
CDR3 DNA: TGTGCCAGCAGCCGTGACGGACGGTTAGATACGCAGTATTTT
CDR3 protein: CASSRDGRLDTQYF

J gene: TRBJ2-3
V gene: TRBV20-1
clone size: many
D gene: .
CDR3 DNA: TGCAGTGCTAGATCAGGGGATACGCAGTATTTT
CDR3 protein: CSARSGDTQYF

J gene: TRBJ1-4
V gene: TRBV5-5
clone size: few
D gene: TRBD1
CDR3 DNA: TGTGCCAGCAGCCAATATCTAAGGGACAGGCCTAATGAAAAACTGTTTTTT
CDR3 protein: CASSQYLRDRPNEKLFF